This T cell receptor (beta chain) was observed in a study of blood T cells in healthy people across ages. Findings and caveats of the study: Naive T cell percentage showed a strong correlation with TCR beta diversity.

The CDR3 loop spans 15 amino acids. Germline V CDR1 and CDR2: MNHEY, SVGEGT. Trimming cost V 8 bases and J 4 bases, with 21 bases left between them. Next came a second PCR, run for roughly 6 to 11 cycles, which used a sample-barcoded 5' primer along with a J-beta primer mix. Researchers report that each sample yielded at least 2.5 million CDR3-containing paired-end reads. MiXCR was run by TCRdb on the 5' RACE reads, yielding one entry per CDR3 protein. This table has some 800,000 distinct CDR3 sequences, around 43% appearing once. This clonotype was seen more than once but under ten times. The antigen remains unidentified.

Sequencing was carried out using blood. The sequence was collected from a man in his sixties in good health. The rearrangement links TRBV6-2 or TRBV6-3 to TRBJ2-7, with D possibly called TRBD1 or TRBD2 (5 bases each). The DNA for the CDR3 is TGTGCCAGCCGCGTCCGGGGACCTAATCTGTACGAGCAGTACTTC. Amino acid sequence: CASRVRGPNLYEQYF.